The clone carrying this TCR beta chain was counted at least ten times. Antigen specificity is unknown. Molecules of cDNA were individually given unique molecular identifiers that were attached to them. MiXCR, applied by TCRdb to the 5' RACE reads, yields one record per CDR3 protein. Of about 25,000 distinct CDR3 sequences in the sample, 4% to 5.5% were seen once. This record belongs to a study of early T cells in non-severe SARS-CoV-2 infection. Overall study: Unsorted whole-blood RNA was sequenced in bulk, leaving chains unpaired. Study outcomes and limitations: Clonotype matching in VDJdb favored anti-spike CD8 responses and did not capture private and CD4 specificities.

CDR1 and CDR2 from the germline V gene are MNHNS and SASEGT. V shed 4 bases and J shed 0 bases, with 13 bases lying between them. The CDR3 is 15 residues long. This chain links TRBV6-1 with TRBJ2-7, with TRBD1 as a possible D gene (6 bases). Sequenced sample: whole blood. The source of this sequence is an adult who was a healthcare worker with PCR-confirmed SARS-CoV-2 infection or an uninfected control (not recorded which). Here the CDR3 reads CASSVPRDNSYEQYV. The CDR3 DNA reads TGTGCCAGCAGTGTTCCCCGGGACAACTCCTACGAGCAGTACGTC.